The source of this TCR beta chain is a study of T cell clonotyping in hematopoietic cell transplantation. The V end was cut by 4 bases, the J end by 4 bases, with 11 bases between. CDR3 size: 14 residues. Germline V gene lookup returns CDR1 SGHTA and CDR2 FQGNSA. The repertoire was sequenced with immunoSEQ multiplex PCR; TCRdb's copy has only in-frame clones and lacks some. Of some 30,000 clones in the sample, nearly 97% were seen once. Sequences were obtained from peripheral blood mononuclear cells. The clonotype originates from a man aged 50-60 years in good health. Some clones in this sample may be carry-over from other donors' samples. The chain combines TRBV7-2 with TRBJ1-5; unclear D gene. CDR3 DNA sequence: TGTGCCAGCAGCTCGGACCGCCGAAATCAGCCCCAGCATTTT. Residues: CASSSDRRNQPQHF.